The 25 T cell receptor beta chains listed next were all sequenced from one sample in a study of CD8 T cells in ankylosing spondylitis. A single record per CDR3 protein comes from TCRdb applying MiXCR to the 5' RACE reads. The sample includes about 140,000 distinct CDR3 sequences, approximately 9.2% of them seen just once. The sequencing sample was made of synovial fluid, either unsorted or a sorted T cell fraction (not recorded which). Receptors originate from a male donor with ankylosing spondylitis.

This clonotype has only a few counts. The V gene is TRBV20-1, the J gene TRBJ2-2; the D gene is possibly TRBD1 (5 bases). This CDR3 is built from 13 residues. Germline-derived CDR1 and CDR2 are DFQATT and SNEGSKA (reference sequence). The CDR3 DNA follows: TGCAGCTTATTTAGGGGTGTAGCCGGGGAGCTGTTTTTT. Encoded protein: CSLFRGVAGELFF.

This clonotype was observed at least ten times. The rearrangement links TRBV7-2 to TRBJ1-2; D ambiguous. This CDR3 spans 14 amino acids. Deletions cut 0 bases from V and 0 bases from J, with 5 bases between. The V gene's germline CDR1 is SGHTA and CDR2 FQGNSA. The CDR3 region has the DNA TGTGCCAGCAGCTTAGCCCAAGCTAACTATGGCTACACCTTC. It yields the protein CASSLAQANYGYTF.

Ten or more counts support this clonotype. This CDR3 reads CAIKGAGRGGSGELFF. CDR3 sequence (DNA): TGTGCCATCAAAGGAGCTGGCAGGGGCGGATCCGGGGAGCTGTTTTTT. The chain uses TRBV10-3 and TRBJ2-2; D might be TRBD1 (6 bases). The length of the CDR3 is 16 residues. Trimming left V 7 bases short and J 6 bases short, with 21 bases between. The germline CDR1 and CDR2 sequences are ENHRY and SYGVKD.

This clonotype was counted many times. This rearrangement joins TRBV28 to TRBJ1-2; D not resolved. Germline loops: CDR1 MDHEN, CDR2 SYDVKM. The CDR3 consists of 13 residues. Trimming pared 2 bases from V and 2 bases from J, leaving 6 bases between. CDR3 sequence reads: CASSLGVNYGYTF. DNA of the CDR3: TGTGCCAGCAGTTTAGGGGTAAACTATGGCTACACCTTC.

This clonotype was seen ten or more times. The chain uses TRBV4-2 and TRBJ2-1, with D perhaps matching TRBD2 (6 bases). Germline V gene data show CDR1 as LGHNA and CDR2 as YNFKEQ. The CDR3 extends over 16 amino acids. Trimming stripped 4 bases from V and 5 bases from J, with 18 bases between. The CDR3 is CASSLGASVQDNEQFF. DNA of the CDR3: TGTGCCAGCAGCCTGGGCGCTAGCGTCCAAGACAATGAGCAGTTCTTC.

The V gene is TRBV5-8, the J gene TRBJ2-3; D unclear. V lost 0 bases and J 8 bases, leaving 16 bases between the germline ends. The CDR3 has 15 residues. Germline loops: CDR1 SGHTS, CDR2 YDEGEE. CDR3 nucleotide sequence: TGTGCCAGCAGCTTGGCCTTAAGTGGCGTTGGTACGCAGTATTTT. It encodes CASSLALSGVGTQYF.

This clonotype was recorded many times. The genes are TRBV7-8 and TRBJ1-1; D remains unclear. CDR3 length: 15 residues. V gave up 5 bases and J gave up 1 base, with 14 bases separating them. Looked up from germline, CDR1 is SGHVS and CDR2 is FQNEAQ. CDR3 loop: CASSLGGRSNTEAFF. The CDR3 DNA follows: TGTGCCAGCAGCCTAGGTGGACGGTCGAACACTGAAGCTTTCTTT. Filled out from reference TRBV7-8 and TRBJ1-1, the complete variable domain reads GAGVSQSPRYKVAKRGQDVALRCDPISGHVSLFWYQQALGQGPEFLTYFQNEAQLDKSGLPSDRFFAERPEGSVSTLKIQRTQQEDSAVYLCASSLGGRSNTEAFFGQGTRLTVV.

The table lists this clonotype with a few counts. The chain joins TRBV27 to TRBJ2-7; possibly TRBD1 for D (5 bases). CDR3 length: 13 residues. V dropped 3 bases and J dropped 3 bases, with 9 bases sitting between them. Germline V CDR1 and CDR2: MNHEY, SMNVEV (reference sequence). CDR3 nucleotide sequence: TGTGCCAGCAGTTTGAGACAGTTCTACGAGCAGTACTTC. Translating gives CASSLRQFYEQYF.

The V and J genes are TRBV7-2 and TRBJ2-3; 8 bases agree with TRBD2. Germline V gene sequence: CDR1 SGHTA, CDR2 FQGNSA. V was pared by 1 base and J by 0 bases, with 0 bases of the junction left unmatched. The CDR3 runs to 15 residues. The CDR3 reads CASSLVAGSTDTQYF. The DNA for the CDR3 is TGTGCCAGCAGCTTAGTAGCGGGAAGCACAGATACGCAGTATTTT.

Ten or more counts support this clonotype. This chain joins TRBV20-1 and TRBJ2-5; D is uncertain. Trimming cost V 3 bases and J 5 bases, with 13 bases left between them. CDR1 is DFQATT and CDR2 is SNEGSKA in the germline V gene (reference sequence). This CDR3 spans 13 amino acids. The CDR3: CSARPGPGETQYF. The CDR3 DNA reads as TGCAGTGCTAGGCCGGGCCCCGGGGAGACCCAGTACTTC.

This clonotype was found many times. The V and J genes are TRBV12-3 or TRBV12-4 and TRBJ1-5; D call uncertain. The CDR3 has 15 residues. Trimming shortened V by 1 base and J by 0 bases, and 7 bases separated the two germline ends. CDR3 loop: CASSLEFSSNQPQHF. The CDR3 region has the DNA TGTGCCAGCAGTTTAGAATTTAGTAGCAATCAGCCCCAGCATTTT.

This clonotype has more than one count but fewer than ten. The V and J genes are TRBV7-2 and TRBJ1-1, with 8 bases lining up with TRBD1. CDR3 size: 15 residues. V lost 1 base, J lost 0 bases, and 1 base stayed unmatched. Germline CDR1 SGHTA, CDR2 FQGNSA. CDR3 sequence: CASSLGQGMNTEAFF. The DNA of the CDR3 is TGTGCCAGCAGCTTAGGACAGGGGATGAACACTGAAGCTTTCTTT.

This clonotype was detected ten times or more. The V call is TRBV18, the J call TRBJ2-1, with TRBD2 as a possible D gene (5 bases). Germline V gene lookup returns CDR1 KGHSH and CDR2 LQKENI. Deletions cut 3 bases from V and 8 bases from J, with 5 bases between. There are 11 residues in the CDR3. The CDR3 bases are TGTGCCAGCTCACCGGACTATGAGCAGTTCTTC. Encoded protein: CASSPDYEQFF.

This clonotype appeared many times. This chain uses TRBV28 with TRBJ2-3, with 14 bases aligning to TRBD2. The CDR3 has 17 amino acids. From germline, CDR1 is MDHEN and CDR2 SYDVKM. J lost 4 bases, V lost 6 bases, and 9 bases had no gene match. The CDR3 spells CASRRLAGGLAADTQYF. Here the CDR3 DNA reads TGTGCCAGCAGACGACTAGCGGGAGGGCTGGCGGCAGATACGCAGTATTTT.

The chain recombines TRBV2 with TRBJ1-5, with TRBD1 matching over 8 bases. This CDR3 is built from 15 residues. V was pared by 3 bases and J by 4 bases, with 5 bases of the junction left unmatched. Per germline, CDR1 SNHLY and CDR2 FYNNEI. CDR3 sequence (DNA): TGTGCCAGCAGTGACAGGGGGCAAGTGAATCAGCCCCAGCATTTT. This codes for CASSDRGQVNQPQHF. The entire variable domain, with the rest obtained from reference TRBV2 and TRBJ1-5, is as follows: EPEVTQTPSHQVTQMGQEVILRCVPISNHLYFYWYRQILGQKVEFLVSFYNNEISEKSEIFDDQFSVERPDGSNFTLKIRSTKLEDSAMYFCASSDRGQVNQPQHFGDGTRLSIL.

The table lists this clonotype with many counts. J is TRBJ2-1 and V is TRBV7-9, with 9 bases identical to TRBD1. The CDR3 runs 16 residues. The J segment lost 3 bases and the V segment lost 5 bases, leaving 8 bases of the junction unmatched. The V gene's germline CDR1 is SEHNR and CDR2 FQNEAQ (reference sequence). CDR3 protein: CASSPPGTGSYNEQFF. DNA for the CDR3: TGTGCCAGCAGCCCCCCCGGGACAGGGAGCTACAATGAGCAGTTCTTC.

Only a few counts were recorded for this clonotype. This sequence joins TRBV28 and TRBJ1-4, with a possible D match to TRBD1 (6 bases). Germline CDR1 MDHEN, CDR2 SYDVKM. V was clipped by 5 bases and J by 3 bases, with 16 bases between them. This CDR3 is 16 amino acids long. CDR3 residues: CASSLGGAGSNEKLFF. Written as DNA, the CDR3 is TGTGCCAGCAGTCTGGGGGGCGCGGGATCTAATGAAAAACTGTTTTTT.

This clonotype was recorded at least ten times. This rearrangement joins TRBV5-1 to TRBJ1-5; weak D call: TRBD1 (6 bases). Trimming pared 1 base from V and 1 base from J, leaving 12 bases between. Per the germline V gene, CDR1 is SGHRS and CDR2 is YFSETQ. The CDR3 consists of 16 residues. The CDR3 nucleotides are TGCGCCAGCAGCTTGAATCCAGGGGCGAGCAATCAGCCCCAGCATTTT. This gives the protein CASSLNPGASNQPQHF. The variable domain in full, completed from reference TRBV5-1 and TRBJ1-5, reads KAGVTQTPRYLIKTRGQQVTLSCSPISGHRSVSWYQQTPGQGLQFLFEYFSETQRNKGNFPGRFSGRQFSNSRSEMNVSTLELGDSALYLCASSLNPGASNQPQHFGDGTRLSIL.

The chain is built from TRBV3-1 and TRBJ2-3; 10 bases align to TRBD2. CDR3 size: 19 residues. From germline, CDR1 is LGHDT and CDR2 YNNKEL (reference sequence). The V and J ends lost 7 bases and 4 bases, in that order; junction bases with no gene match: 20. CDR3 loop: CASTQQVKWVAGGADTQYF. The CDR3 region has the DNA TGTGCCAGCACCCAGCAGGTCAAATGGGTAGCGGGGGGAGCAGATACGCAGTATTTT.

This clonotype has just a few counts. The chain uses TRBV4-2 and TRBJ1-5; the match to TRBD1 covers 7 bases. V gave up 0 bases and J gave up 4 bases; unmatched junction bases: 6. CDR1 LGHNA and CDR2 YNFKEQ come from the germline V gene. CDR3 length: 16 amino acids. The CDR3 DNA reads TGTGCCAGCAGCCAAGATCCGACAGGGAGGAATCAGCCCCAGCATTTT. As protein: CASSQDPTGRNQPQHF.

This clonotype is deemed medium-sized. V is TRBV11-2 and J is TRBJ2-1; maybe TRBD2 (5 bases). The germline CDR1 and CDR2 sequences are SGHAT and FQNNGV. V lost 0 bases and J lost 7, with 19 bases in between. The CDR3 totals 17 residues. The CDR3 DNA reads TGTGCCAGCAGCTTAGAAGCGGCTAGCTCCCGAGAGAATGAGCAGTTCTTC. Its translation is CASSLEAASSRENEQFF. Together with reference TRBV11-2 and TRBJ2-1, the CDR3 gives the full variable domain: EAGVAQSPRYKIIEKRQSVAFWCNPISGHATLYWYQQILGQGPKLLIQFQNNGVVDDSQLPKDRFSAERLKGVDSTLKIQPAKLEDSAVYLCASSLEAASSRENEQFFGPGTRLTVL.

This clonotype was seen ten or more times. At one end the junction does not follow the germline gene, possibly because of a read error. CDR3 residues: CASSLQGRAPYF. CDR3 in DNA: TGTGCCAGCAGCCTACAGGGCAGGGCCCCATATTTT. V gene TRBV7-9 combines with J gene TRBJ1-4, with D maybe TRBD1 (6 bases). The V gene's germline CDR1 is SEHNR and CDR2 FQNEAQ (reference sequence). The CDR3 is 12 residues long.

V is TRBV5-1 and J is TRBJ2-3; 14 bases match TRBD2. Germline loops: CDR1 SGHRS, CDR2 YFSETQ. CDR3 length equals 18 residues. V trimming: 0 bases; J trimming: 4 bases; junction bases outside the gene matches: 7. For the CDR3, the DNA is TGCGCCAGCAGCTTGGCCGGGACTAGCGGGAGAGTGGCAGATACGCAGTATTTT. Translated, it gives CASSLAGTSGRVADTQYF.

This clonotype has just a few counts. The V call is TRBV4-2, the J call TRBJ2-3, with TRBD2 matching over 8 bases. Germline assignment: CDR1 LGHNA and CDR2 YNFKEQ. This CDR3 comprises 14 residues. The V gene end was trimmed by 8 bases and the J gene end by 5 bases; junction bases not matched to a gene: 9. Written as DNA, the CDR3 is TGTGCCAGCTCGGAAGCGGGAGTTTTAGATACGCAGTATTTT. It is translated as CASSEAGVLDTQYF.

This clonotype was counted many times. The chain links TRBV5-5 to TRBJ2-3, with D unclear. The germline V gene encodes CDR1 SGHKS and CDR2 YYEKEE (reference sequence). CDR3 length: 12 residues. V lost 3 bases and J lost 3, with 5 bases in between. This CDR3 is CASSYYTDTQYF. In DNA, the CDR3 is TGTGCCAGCAGCTATTATACAGATACGCAGTATTTT. Looking up the rest from reference TRBV5-5 and TRBJ2-3 gives the full variable domain: DAGVTQSPTHLIKTRGQQVTLRCSPISGHKSVSWYQQVLGQGPQFIFQYYEKEERGRGNFPDRFSARQFPNYSSELNVNALLLGDSALYLCASSYYTDTQYFGPGTRLTVL.